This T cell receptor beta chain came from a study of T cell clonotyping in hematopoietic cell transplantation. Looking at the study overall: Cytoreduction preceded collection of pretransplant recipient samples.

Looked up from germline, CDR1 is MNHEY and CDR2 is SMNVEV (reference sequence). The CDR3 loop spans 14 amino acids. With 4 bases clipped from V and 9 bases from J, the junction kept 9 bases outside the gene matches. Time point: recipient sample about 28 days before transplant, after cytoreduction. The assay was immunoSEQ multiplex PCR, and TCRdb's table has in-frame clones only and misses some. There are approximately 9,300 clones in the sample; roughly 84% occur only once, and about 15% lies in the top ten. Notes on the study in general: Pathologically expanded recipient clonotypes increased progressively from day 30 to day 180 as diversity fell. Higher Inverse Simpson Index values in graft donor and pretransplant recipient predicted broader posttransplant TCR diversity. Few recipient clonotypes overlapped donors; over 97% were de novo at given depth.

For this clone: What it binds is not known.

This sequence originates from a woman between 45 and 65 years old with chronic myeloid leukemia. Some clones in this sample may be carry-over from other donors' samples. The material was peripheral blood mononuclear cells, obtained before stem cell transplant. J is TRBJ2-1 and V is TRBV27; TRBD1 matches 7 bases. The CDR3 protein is CASSSQGVLREQFF. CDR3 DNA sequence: TGTGCCAGCAGTTCCCAGGGGGTCCTTCGTGAGCAGTTCTTC.